This TCR beta chain came from a study of OX40 agonist ivuxolimab in advanced cancers. Produced via immunoSEQ multiplex PCR; TCRdb's table is partial and in-frame only. The table has roughly 19,000 clones, more than 65% seen once. As to this clone: Its antigen is unidentified.

Germline V gene lookup returns CDR1 SGHTA and CDR2 FQGNSA. The CDR3 contains 15 residues. Between the trimmed V and J ends, which lost 5 bases and 3 bases, there was a span of 17 bases. Study-wide results and caveats: In the 0.1 to 3.0 mg/kg range, CD4+ and CD8+ blood T cells had expanded clonally by week 6.

The source material was CD4+ or CD8+ T cells sorted from blood, sampled in a trial of the OX40 agonist ivuxolimab. J is TRBJ2-7 and V is TRBV7-2; tentative D call: TRBD1 (6 bases). The TCR sequence derives from an adult with an advanced solid tumor such as melanoma, head and neck, liver or kidney cancer. The CDR3 DNA reads as TGTGCCAGCAGCCTCCCCCAGGGGCGTAGCTACGAGCAGTACTTC. Translated, it gives CASSLPQGRSYEQYF.